The sequence of this T cell receptor (beta chain) was determined in a study of cytomegalovirus exposure and HLA in healthy donors. Turning to the study itself: A data release that came early held some 84 million unique TCRs from HLA-typed donors. Regarding the study as a whole: It was likely that a cluster of highly shared sequence variants was a sequencing artifact. In vitro data verified a few CMV-associated chains as specific for CMV antigens.

A few counts support this clone. The antigen is undetermined. Per the germline V gene, CDR1 is SGDLS and CDR2 is YYNGEE. The CDR3 totals 14 residues. Trimming removed 2 bases at V and 2 bases at J, with 10 bases between. Use of 60 Vbeta and 13 Jbeta primers characterized the PCR. The assay was immunoSEQ multiplex PCR, and TCRdb's table has in-frame clones only and misses some. The repertoire holds 140,000 to 150,000 clones, approximately 80% seen once, with roughly 3.8% in the top ten. Although they were nominally healthy when sampled, donors likely had unrecorded immune exposures. This TCR was sampled from a male donor in good health and CMV-seronegative. The sample was PBMCs. V is TRBV9 and J is TRBJ1-2, with a weak D call TRBD1 (5 bases). CDR3 region: CASSVTDRNYGYTF. Here the CDR3 DNA reads TGTGCCAGCAGCGTTACCGACAGAAACTATGGCTACACCTTC. The complete variable domain, with remaining parts taken from reference TRBV9 and TRBJ1-2, reads DSGVTQTPKHLITATGQRVTLRCSPRSGDLSVYWYQQSLDQGLQFLIQYYNGEERAKGNILERFSAQQFPDLHSELNLSSLELGDSALYFCASSVTDRNYGYTFGSGTRLTVV.